This TCR beta chain was found in a study of T-cell reconstitution after alpha-beta-depleted transplantation in children. Regarding the study as a whole: Approximately two months post-transplant, alpha-beta T cells reportedly originated from several hundred expanded graft clones. Some patients' high day-60 TCRbeta diversity was traced to surviving recipient T cells and thymic progenitors. Hyperexpanded clones declined; after one year, newly produced T cells mostly supplied diversity.

Preparation of the TCRbeta library used unique molecular identifiers. In TCRdb, the PCR reads were re-called with MiXCR into one record per CDR3 protein. The sample consists of over 80,000 distinct CDR3 sequences, less than 25% of them appearing once. A word on this clonotype: Its antigen is undetermined.

CDR1 SGHTA and CDR2 FQGNSA come from the germline V gene. This CDR3 is built from 14 residues. V was clipped by 2 bases and J by 2 bases, with 9 bases between them. The sample in question was PBMCs, obtained before TCRalphabeta/CD19-depleted stem cell transplant. The TCR originated in a boy aged 2 to 9 with acute lymphoblastic leukemia, due to receive a stem cell transplant. The chain couples TRBV7-2 to TRBJ1-2, with D unresolved. The CDR3 sequence: CASSLLSVNYGYTF. The CDR3 DNA reads TGTGCCAGCAGCTTATTGTCAGTGAACTATGGCTACACCTTC.